This T cell receptor beta chain appears in the sequencing data of a study of T cells expressing NK-cell markers. Study in general: Sorted CD3+CD56-NKG2C+, CD3+CD56+NKG2C+ and CD3+CD56+NKG2C- T cells supplied the TCR beta repertoires. Overall study results and limits: NKG2C+ dominant clonotype frequencies in 6 or 7 donors were about 1.0-7.0% of CD8+ T cells.

Comment on this clonotype: Its antigen is undetermined.

The CDR3 extends over 13 amino acids. Germline lookup yields CDR1 MDHEN and CDR2 SYDVKM. TCRdb re-called the 5' RACE reads; one entry per CDR3 protein, DNA not given. This repertoire includes roughly 150,000 distinct CDR3 sequences. The specimen sequenced was blood T cells: a sorted CD56 or NKG2C T cell subset, CD4+ or CD8+ T cells, or bulk PBMC T cells (not recorded which). This TCR derives from a man between 18 and 69 years old in good health. The chain recombines TRBV28 with TRBJ2-1. The CDR3 region is CASSLWDTPEQFF.